This record covers a single T cell receptor beta chain. Original analysis: Scientists estimated how many nucleated cells there were by amplifying reference gene primers. Libraries were prepared by immunoSEQ multiplex PCR; TCRdb keeps only in-frame clonotypes and omits some of them. V, J and clone size reflect that table, while D and trimming were determined from the DNA. The sample consists of approximately 97,000 clones, around 84% of them appearing once. This specimen belongs to a study of blood T cell repertoires in COVID-19. Study at large: Both acute and convalescent COVID-19 samples were obtained from the United States, Italy and Spain.

The CDR3 is 13 amino acids. Trimming removed 4 bases from V and 8 bases from J, with 10 bases in between. Germline V CDR1 and CDR2: KGHDR, SFDVKD. This TCR came from a human donor in a cohort sampled during active COVID-19. J is TRBJ1-4 and V is TRBV24-1; D gene ambiguous. Specimen: peripheral blood. The chain's CDR3 is CATSENNGEKLFF. CDR3 in DNA: TGTGCCACCAGTGAGAACAATGGCGAAAAACTGTTTTTT.